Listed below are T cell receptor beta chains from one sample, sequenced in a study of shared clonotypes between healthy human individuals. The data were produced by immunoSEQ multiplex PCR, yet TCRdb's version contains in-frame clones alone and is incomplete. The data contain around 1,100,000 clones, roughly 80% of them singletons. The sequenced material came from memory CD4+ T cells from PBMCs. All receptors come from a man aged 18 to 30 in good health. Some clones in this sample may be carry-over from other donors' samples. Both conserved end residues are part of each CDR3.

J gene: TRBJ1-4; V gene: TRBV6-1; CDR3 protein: CASSEDRVNEKLFF
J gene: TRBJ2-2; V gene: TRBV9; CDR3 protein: CASSPLTPYTGELFF
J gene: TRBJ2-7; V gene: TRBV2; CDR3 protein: CASSTSGSLTLEQYF
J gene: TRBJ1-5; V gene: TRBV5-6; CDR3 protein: CASSFEGSRQPQHF
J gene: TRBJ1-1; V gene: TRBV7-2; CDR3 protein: CASSLRGTGPNTEAFF
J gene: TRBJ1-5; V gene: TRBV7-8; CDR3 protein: CASSPLGQGGSQHF
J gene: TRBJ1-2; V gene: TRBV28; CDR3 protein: CAIKDRFYGYTF
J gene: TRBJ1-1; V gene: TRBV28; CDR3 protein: CASSLGGGNTEAFF
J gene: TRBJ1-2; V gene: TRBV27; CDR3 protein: CASKGMGGYGYTF
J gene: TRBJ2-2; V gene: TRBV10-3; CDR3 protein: CAISEWGRSGELFF
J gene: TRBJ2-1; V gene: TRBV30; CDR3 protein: CAWSGEAHYNEQFF
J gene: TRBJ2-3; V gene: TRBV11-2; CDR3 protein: CASSLEWLAGVLADTQYF
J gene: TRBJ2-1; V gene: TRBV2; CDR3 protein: CASKGGTGTYNEQFF
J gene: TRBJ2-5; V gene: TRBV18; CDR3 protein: CASSPRLAAQETQYF
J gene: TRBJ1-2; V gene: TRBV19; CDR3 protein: CASSIRGGNYGYTF
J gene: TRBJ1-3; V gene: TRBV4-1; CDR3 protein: CASSPWDSRSGNTIYF
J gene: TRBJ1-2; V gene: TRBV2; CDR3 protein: CASSGPFFSGYTF
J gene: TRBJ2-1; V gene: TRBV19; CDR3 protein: CASIWAGLAGARSYNEQFF
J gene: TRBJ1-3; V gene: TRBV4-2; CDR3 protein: CASSQAWTGGQGNTIYF
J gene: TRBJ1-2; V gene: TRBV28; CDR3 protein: CATTSGSYGYTF
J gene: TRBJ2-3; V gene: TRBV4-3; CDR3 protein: CAASARGADTQYF